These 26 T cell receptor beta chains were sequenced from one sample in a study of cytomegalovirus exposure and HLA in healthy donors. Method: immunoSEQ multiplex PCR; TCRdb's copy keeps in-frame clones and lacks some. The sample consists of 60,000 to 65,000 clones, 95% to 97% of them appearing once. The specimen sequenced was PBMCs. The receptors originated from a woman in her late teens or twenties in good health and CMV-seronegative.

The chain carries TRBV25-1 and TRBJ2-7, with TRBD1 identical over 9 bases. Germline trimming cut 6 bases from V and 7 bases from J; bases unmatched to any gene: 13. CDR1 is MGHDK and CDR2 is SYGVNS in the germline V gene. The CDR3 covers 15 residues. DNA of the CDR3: TGTGCCAGCAGGGAAACCGGGACAGGGTCACGGGAGCAGTACTTC. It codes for CASRETGTGSREQYF.

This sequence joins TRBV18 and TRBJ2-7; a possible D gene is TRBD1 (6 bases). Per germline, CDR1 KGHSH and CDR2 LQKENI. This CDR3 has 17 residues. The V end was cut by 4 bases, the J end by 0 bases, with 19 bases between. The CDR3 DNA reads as TGTGCCAGCTCACGTTTCGGCCGACAGGACCTCTCCTACGAGCAGTACTTC. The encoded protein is CASSRFGRQDLSYEQYF. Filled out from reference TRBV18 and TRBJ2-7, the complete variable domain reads NAGVMQNPRHLVRRRGQEARLRCSPMKGHSHVYWYRQLPEEGLKFMVYLQKENIIDESGMPKERFSAEFPKEGPSILRIQQVVRGDSAAYFCASSRFGRQDLSYEQYFGPGTRLTVT.

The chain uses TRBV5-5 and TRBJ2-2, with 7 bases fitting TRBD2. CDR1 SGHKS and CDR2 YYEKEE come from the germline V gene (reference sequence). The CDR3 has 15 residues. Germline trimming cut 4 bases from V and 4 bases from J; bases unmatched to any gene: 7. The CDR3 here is CASSPGPGGTGELFF. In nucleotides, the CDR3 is TGTGCCAGCAGCCCGGGCCCGGGGGGCACCGGGGAGCTGTTTTTT.

CDR3 protein: CAHYTYGYTF. Here the CDR3 DNA reads TGTGCCCACTACACCTATGGCTACACCTTC. The chain joins TRBV30 to TRBJ1-2; D unresolved. This CDR3 spans 10 amino acids. V lost 8 bases and J lost 4, with 8 bases in between. Germline V gene data show CDR1 as GTSNPN and CDR2 as SVGIG (reference sequence).

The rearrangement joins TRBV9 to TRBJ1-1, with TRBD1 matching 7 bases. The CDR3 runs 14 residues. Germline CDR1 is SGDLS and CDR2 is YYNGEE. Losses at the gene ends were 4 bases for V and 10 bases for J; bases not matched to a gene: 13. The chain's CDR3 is CASSHPGGLGGAFF. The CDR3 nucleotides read TGTGCCAGCAGCCACCCAGGGGGGCTGGGGGGAGCTTTCTTT.

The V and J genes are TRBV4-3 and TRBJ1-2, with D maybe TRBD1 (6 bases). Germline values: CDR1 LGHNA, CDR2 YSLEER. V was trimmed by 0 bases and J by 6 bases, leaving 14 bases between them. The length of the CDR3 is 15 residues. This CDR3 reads CASSQDWGRGNGYTF. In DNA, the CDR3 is TGCGCCAGCAGCCAAGATTGGGGCAGGGGCAATGGCTACACCTTC.

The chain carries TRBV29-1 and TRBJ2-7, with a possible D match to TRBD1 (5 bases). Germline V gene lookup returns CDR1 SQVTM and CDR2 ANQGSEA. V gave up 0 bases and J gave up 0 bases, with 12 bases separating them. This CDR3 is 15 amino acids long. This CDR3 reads CSVEEGQALSYEQYF. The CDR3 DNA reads TGCAGCGTTGAAGAGGGGCAGGCCCTCTCCTACGAGCAGTACTTC.

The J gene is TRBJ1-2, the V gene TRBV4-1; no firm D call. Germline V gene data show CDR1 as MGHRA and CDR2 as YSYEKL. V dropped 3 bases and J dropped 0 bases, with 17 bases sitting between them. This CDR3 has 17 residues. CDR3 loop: CASSHPSGRAPNYGYTF. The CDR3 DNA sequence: TGCGCCAGCAGCCACCCCTCGGGGAGGGCTCCTAACTATGGCTACACCTTC.

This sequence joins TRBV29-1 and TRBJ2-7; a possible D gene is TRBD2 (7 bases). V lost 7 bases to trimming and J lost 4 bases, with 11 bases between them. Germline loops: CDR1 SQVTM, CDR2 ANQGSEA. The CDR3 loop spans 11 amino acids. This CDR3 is CSARGAYEQYF. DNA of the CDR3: TGCAGCGCCCGGGGGGCTTACGAGCAGTACTTC.

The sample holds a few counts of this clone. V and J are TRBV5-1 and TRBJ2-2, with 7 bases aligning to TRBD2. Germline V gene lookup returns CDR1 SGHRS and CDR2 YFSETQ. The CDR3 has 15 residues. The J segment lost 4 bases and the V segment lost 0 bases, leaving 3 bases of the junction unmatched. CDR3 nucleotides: TGCGCCAGCAGCTTGGCTGGGGGGGTCACCGGGGAGCTGTTTTTT. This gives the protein CASSLAGGVTGELFF.

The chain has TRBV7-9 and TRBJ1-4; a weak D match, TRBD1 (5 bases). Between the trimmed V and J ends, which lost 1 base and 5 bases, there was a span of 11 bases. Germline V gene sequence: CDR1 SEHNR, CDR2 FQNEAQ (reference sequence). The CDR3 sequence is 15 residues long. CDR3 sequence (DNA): TGTGCCAGCAGCTTAGAGGGCAGGGCGAATGAAAAACTGTTTTTT. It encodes CASSLEGRANEKLFF.

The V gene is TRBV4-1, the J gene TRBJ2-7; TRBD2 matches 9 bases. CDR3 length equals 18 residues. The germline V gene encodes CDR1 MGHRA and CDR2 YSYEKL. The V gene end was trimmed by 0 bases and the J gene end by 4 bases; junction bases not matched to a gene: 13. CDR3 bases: TGCGCCAGCAGCCAAGATCCCGGTTGGCGGGAGGGCCGGTACGAGCAGTACTTC. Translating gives CASSQDPGWREGRYEQYF.

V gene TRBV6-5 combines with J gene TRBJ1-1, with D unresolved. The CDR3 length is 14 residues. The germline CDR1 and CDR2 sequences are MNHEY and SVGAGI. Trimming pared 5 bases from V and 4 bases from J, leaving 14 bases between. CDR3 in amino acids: CASSPSSRSTEAFF. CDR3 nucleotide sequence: TGTGCCAGCAGTCCCTCTTCCAGGTCCACTGAAGCTTTCTTT.

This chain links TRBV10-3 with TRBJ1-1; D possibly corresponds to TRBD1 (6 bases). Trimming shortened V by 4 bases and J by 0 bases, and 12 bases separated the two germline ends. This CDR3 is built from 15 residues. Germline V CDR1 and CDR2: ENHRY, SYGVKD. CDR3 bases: TGTGCCATCAGTGCGGGCAGGGGAGTGAACACTGAAGCTTTCTTT. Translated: CAISAGRGVNTEAFF.

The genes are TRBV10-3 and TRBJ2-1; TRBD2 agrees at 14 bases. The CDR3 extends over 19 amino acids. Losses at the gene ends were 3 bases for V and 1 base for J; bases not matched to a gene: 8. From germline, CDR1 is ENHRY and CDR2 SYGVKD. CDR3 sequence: CAISDPSTSGRASYNEQFF. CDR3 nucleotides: TGTGCCATCAGTGACCCCTCGACTAGCGGGAGGGCTTCCTACAATGAGCAGTTCTTC.

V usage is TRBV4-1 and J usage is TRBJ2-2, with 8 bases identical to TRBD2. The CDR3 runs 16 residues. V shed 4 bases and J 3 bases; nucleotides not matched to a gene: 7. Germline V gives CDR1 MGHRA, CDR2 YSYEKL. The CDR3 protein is CASSPRGLADTGELFF. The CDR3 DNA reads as TGCGCCAGCAGCCCCAGAGGACTAGCAGACACCGGGGAGCTGTTTTTT.

CDR3 bases: TGTGCCAGCAGCTTAGGGGGACTCGTTTCTGGAAACACCATATATTTT. It translates to CASSLGGLVSGNTIYF. This chain links TRBV7-9 with TRBJ1-3; D is perhaps TRBD1 (5 bases). CDR1 and CDR2 from the germline V gene are SEHNR and FQNEAQ (reference sequence). The length of the CDR3 is 16 residues. V was pared by 1 base and J by 1 base, with 11 bases between.

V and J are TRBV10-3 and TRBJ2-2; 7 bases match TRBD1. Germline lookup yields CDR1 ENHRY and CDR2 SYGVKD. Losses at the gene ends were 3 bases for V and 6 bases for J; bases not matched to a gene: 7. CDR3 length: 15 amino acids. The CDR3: CAISDGAGGPGELFF. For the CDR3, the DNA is TGTGCCATCAGTGATGGGGCAGGGGGTCCCGGGGAGCTGTTTTTT.

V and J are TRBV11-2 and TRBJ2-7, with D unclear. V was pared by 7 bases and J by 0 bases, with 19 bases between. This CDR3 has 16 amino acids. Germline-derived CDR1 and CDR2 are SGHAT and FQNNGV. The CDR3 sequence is CASTLGGRRSSYEQYF. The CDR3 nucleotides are TGTGCCAGCACCCTAGGCGGCCGACGGTCCTCCTACGAGCAGTACTTC.

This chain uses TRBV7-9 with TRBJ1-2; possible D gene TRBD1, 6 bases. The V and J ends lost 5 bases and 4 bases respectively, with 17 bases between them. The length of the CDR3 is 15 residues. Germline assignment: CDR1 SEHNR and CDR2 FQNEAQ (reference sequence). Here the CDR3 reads CASSPIGGGSYGYTF. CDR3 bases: TGTGCCAGCAGCCCTATCGGTGGGGGCAGCTATGGCTACACCTTC. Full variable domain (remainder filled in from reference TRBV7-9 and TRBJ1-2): DTGVSQNPRHKITKRGQNVTFRCDPISEHNRLYWYRQTLGQGPEFLTYFQNEAQLEKSRLLSDRFSAERPKGSFSTLEIQRTEQGDSAMYLCASSPIGGGSYGYTFGSGTRLTVV.

The CDR3 nucleotides read TGTGCCAGCAGTTTTGGGGGGGCGCCTGGGGAGACCCAGTACTTC. It yields the protein CASSFGGAPGETQYF. V and J are TRBV27 and TRBJ2-5; a possible D gene is TRBD2 (7 bases). The germline V gene encodes CDR1 MNHEY and CDR2 SMNVEV (reference sequence). V was clipped by 3 bases and J by 5 bases, with 16 bases between them. The CDR3 spans 15 residues.

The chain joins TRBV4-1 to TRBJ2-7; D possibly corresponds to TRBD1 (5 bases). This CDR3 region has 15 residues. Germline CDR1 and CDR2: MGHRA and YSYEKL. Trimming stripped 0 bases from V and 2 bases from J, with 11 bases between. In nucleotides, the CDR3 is TGCGCCAGCAGCCAAGATTGGGGCAGGCCCTACGAGCAGTACTTC. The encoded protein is CASSQDWGRPYEQYF.

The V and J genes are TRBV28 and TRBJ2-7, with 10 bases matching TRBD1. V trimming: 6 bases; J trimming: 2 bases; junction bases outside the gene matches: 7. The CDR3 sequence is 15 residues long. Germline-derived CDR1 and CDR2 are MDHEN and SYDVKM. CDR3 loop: CASRGGDRGPYEQYF. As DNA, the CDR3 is TGTGCCAGCAGGGGGGGGGACAGGGGACCCTACGAGCAGTACTTC. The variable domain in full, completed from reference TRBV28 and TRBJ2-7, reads DVKVTQSSRYLVKRTGEKVFLECVQDMDHENMFWYRQDPGLGLRLIYFSYDVKMKEKGDIPEGYSVSREKKERFSLILESASTNQTSMYLCASRGGDRGPYEQYFGPGTRLTVT.

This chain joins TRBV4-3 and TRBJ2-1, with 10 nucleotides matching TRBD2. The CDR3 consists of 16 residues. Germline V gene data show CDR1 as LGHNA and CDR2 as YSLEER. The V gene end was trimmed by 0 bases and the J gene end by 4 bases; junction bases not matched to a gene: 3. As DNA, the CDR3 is TGCGCCAGCAGCCAAGACGGGGGACTAGCGTACAATGAGCAGTTCTTC. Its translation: CASSQDGGLAYNEQFF.

The CDR3: CASSRERGGEQFF. CDR3 bases: TGTGCCAGCAGCCGAGAACGGGGGGGTGAGCAGTTCTTC. This rearrangement joins TRBV11-3 to TRBJ2-1; 8 nucleotides match TRBD2. Trimming cost V 5 bases and J 9 bases; bases outside gene matches: 6. The germline gives CDR1 SGHNT, CDR2 YENEEA. This CDR3 is built from 13 residues.

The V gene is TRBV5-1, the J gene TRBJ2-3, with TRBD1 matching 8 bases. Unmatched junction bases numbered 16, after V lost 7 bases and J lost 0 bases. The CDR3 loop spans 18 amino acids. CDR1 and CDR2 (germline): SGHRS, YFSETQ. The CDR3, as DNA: TGCGCCAGCCCTCAGCTAACCTCTGACAGGGGAAGCACAGATACGCAGTATTTT. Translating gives CASPQLTSDRGSTDTQYF. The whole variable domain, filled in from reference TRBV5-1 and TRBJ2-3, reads KAGVTQTPRYLIKTRGQQVTLSCSPISGHRSVSWYQQTPGQGLQFLFEYFSETQRNKGNFPGRFSGRQFSNSRSEMNVSTLELGDSALYLCASPQLTSDRGSTDTQYFGPGTRLTVL.